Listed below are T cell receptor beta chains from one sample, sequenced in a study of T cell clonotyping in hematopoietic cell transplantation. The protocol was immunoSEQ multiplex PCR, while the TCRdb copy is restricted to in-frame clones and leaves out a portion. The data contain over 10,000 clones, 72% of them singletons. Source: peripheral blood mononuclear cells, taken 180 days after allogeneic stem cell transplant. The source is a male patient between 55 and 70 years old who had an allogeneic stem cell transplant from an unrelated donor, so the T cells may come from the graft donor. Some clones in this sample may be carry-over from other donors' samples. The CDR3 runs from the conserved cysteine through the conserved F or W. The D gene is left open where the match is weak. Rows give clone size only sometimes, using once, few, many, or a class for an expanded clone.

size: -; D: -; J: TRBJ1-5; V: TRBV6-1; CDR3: CASSAVSAYSNQPQHF; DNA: TGTGCCAGCAGTGCTGTGTCAGCTTATAGCAATCAGCCCCAGCATTTT
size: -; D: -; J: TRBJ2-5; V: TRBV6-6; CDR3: CASSKGGKGQETQYF; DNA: TGTGCCAGCAGTAAAGGGGGAAAGGGTCAAGAGACCCAGTACTTC
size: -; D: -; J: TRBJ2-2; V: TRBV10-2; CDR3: CASSYREPRGGELFF; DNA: TGCGCCAGCAGTTATCGGGAGCCGCGTGGCGGGGAGCTGTTTTTT
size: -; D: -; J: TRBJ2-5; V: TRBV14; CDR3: CASSQADFWAQETQYF; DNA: TGTGCCAGCAGCCAAGCTGACTTTTGGGCCCAAGAGACCCAGTACTTC
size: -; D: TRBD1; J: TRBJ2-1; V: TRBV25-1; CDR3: CASSHRDRGQYEQLF; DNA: TGTGCCAGCAGTCACCGGGACAGGGGGCAATATGAGCAGCTCTTC
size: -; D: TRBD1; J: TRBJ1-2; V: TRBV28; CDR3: CASSAPGGYGYTF; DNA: TGTGCCAGCAGTGCCCCAGGGGGCTATGGCTACACCTTC
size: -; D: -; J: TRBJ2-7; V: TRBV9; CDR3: CASSTQGGTFVEQYF; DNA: TGTGCCAGCAGCACTCAAGGAGGGACCTTCGTGGAGCAGTACTTC
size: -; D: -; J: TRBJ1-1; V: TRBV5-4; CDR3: CASSLWGYPEAFF; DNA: TGTGCCAGCAGCTTGTGGGGATACCCTGAAGCTTTCTTT
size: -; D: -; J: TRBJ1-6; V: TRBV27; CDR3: CASSPTTGPGSPLHF; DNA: TGTGCCAGCAGTCCGACAACAGGGCCAGGGTCACCCCTCCACTTT
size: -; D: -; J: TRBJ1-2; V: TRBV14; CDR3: CASSQDSGYGYTF; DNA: TGTGCCAGCAGCCAAGACTCCGGCTATGGCTACACCTTC
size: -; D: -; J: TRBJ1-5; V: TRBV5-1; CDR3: CASSLSGGYDQPQHF; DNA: TGCGCCAGCAGCTTGTCCGGGGGCTACGATCAGCCCCAGCATTTT
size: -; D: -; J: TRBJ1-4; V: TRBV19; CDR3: CASSGGTGFANEKLFF; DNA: TGTGCCAGTAGTGGGGGTACAGGGTTCGCTAATGAAAAACTGTTTTTT
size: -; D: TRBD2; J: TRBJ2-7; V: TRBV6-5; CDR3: CASSLIAAGAYEQYF; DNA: TGTGCCAGCAGCCTCATTGCAGCGGGAGCCTACGAGCAGTACTTC
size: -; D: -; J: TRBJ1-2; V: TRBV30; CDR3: CAWSVQQGSSGYTF; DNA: TGTGCCTGGAGTGTACAGCAGGGCTCGAGTGGCTACACCTTC
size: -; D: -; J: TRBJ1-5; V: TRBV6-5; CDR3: CASRGWSGEPQRF; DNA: TGTGCCAGCAGAGGTTGGTCGGGTGAGCCCCAGCGTTTT
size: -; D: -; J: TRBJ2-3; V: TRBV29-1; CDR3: CSVPGLRGGDTQYF; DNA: TGCAGCGTCCCCGGGCTCAGGGGAGGGGATACGCAGTATTTT
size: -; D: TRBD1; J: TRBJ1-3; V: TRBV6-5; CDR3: CASSPDRVSGNTIYF; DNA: TGTGCCAGCAGTCCCGACAGGGTCTCTGGAAACACCATATATTTT
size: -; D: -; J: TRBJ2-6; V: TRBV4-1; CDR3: CASSLQRTLSSGANVLTF; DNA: TGCGCCAGCAGCTTGCAGAGGACCCTTAGCTCTGGGGCCAACGTCCTGACTTTC
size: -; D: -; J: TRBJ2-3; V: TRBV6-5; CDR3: CASSLQSTDTQYF; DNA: TGTGCCAGCAGTTTACAGAGCACAGATACGCAGTATTTT
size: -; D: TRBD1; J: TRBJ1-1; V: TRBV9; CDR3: CASSKGATEAFF; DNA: TGTGCCAGCAGTAAGGGGGCAACTGAAGCTTTCTTT
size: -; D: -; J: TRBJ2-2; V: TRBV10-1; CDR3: CASSELNTGELFF; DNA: TGCGCCAGCAGTGAGTTAAACACCGGGGAGCTGTTTTTT
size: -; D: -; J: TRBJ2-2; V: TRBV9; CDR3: CASSVASNTGELFF; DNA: TGTGCCAGCAGCGTAGCCTCGAACACCGGGGAGCTGTTTTTT
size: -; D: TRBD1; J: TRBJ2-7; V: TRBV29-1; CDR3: CSVERRTGSYEQYF; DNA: TGCAGCGTTGAGCGGCGGACAGGTTCCTACGAGCAGTACTTC
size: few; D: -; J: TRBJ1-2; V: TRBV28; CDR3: CATPGLGVGYTF; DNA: TGTGCCACCCCAGGGCTTGGGGTTGGCTACACCTTC
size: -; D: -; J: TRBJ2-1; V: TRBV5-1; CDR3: CASSLVGFNEQFF; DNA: TGCGCCAGCAGCTTGGTTGGCTTCAATGAGCAGTTCTTC
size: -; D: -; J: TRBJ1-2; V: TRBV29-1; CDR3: CSVSVSGDGYTF; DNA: TGCAGCGTTTCAGTGTCGGGGGATGGCTACACCTTC
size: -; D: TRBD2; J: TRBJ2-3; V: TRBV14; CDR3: CASSLLFGASGGFTDTQYF; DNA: TGTGCCAGCAGCCTCTTATTCGGTGCTAGCGGGGGATTCACAGATACGCAGTATTTT
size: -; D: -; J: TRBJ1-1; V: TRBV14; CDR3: CASSQDLRAAEAFF; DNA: TGTGCCAGCAGCCAAGATCTTAGGGCAGCTGAAGCTTTCTTT
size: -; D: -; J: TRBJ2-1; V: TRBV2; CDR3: CARGDPYEQFF; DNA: TGTGCCAGGGGGGACCCTTATGAGCAGTTCTTC
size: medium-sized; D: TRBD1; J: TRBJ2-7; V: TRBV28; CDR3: CASSVGQGYEQYF; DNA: TGTGCCAGCAGTGTGGGACAGGGCTACGAGCAGTACTTC
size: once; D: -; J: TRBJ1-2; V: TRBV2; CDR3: CASSREPTVSGYTF; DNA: TGTGCCAGCAGTCGGGAGCCAACGGTCTCGGGCTACACCTTC
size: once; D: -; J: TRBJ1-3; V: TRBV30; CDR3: CAWSVRRTSGNTIYF; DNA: TGTGCCTGGAGTGTACGTCGGACATCAGGAAACACCATATATTTT
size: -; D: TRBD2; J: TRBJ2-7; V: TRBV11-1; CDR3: CASSLGGTNTYEQYF; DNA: TGTGCCAGCAGCTTAGGGGGGACTAACACCTACGAGCAGTACTTC
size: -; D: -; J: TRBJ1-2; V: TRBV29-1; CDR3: CSALTGPYGYTF; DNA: TGCAGCGCCCTGACAGGACCCTATGGCTACACCTTC
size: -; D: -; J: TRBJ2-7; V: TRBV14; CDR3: CASSQSDYEQYF; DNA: TGTGCCAGCAGCCAAAGTGACTACGAGCAGTACTTC
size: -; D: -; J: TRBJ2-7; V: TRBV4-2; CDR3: CASSGRDPVRYF; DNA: TGTGCCAGCAGCGGGCGGGACCCGGTTAGGTACTTC
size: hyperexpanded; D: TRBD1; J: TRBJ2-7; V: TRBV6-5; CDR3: CASSYGPGTVEQYF; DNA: TGTGCCAGCAGTTACGGGCCAGGGACAGTTGAGCAGTACTTC
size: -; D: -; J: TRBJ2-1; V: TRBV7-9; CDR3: CASSLGRGAYNEQFF; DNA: TGTGCCAGCAGCTTAGGCAGGGGAGCCTACAATGAGCAGTTCTTC
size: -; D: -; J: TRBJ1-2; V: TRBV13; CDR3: CASSATHTVGYGYTF; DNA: TGTGCCAGCAGCGCGACCCACACCGTCGGGTATGGCTACACCTTC
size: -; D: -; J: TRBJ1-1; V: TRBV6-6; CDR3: CASSYETGSFTEAFF; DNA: TGTGCCAGCAGTTACGAAACAGGCTCGTTCACTGAAGCTTTCTTT
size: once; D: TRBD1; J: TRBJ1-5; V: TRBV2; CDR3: CASSDEGQGINQPQHF; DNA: TGTGCCAGCAGTGACGAGGGACAGGGGATCAATCAGCCCCAGCATTTT
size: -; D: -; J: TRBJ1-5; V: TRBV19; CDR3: CASSIRDNYQPQHF; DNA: TGTGCCAGTAGTATCCGGGACAACTATCAGCCCCAGCATTTT
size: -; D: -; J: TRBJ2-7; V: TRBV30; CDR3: CGSTSGLYEQYF; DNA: -
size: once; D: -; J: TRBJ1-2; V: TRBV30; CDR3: CAWSVVQAGYTF; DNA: TGTGCCTGGAGTGTAGTCCAGGCTGGCTACACCTTC
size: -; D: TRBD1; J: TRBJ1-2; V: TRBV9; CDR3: CASSGRQGLGGYTF; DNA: TGTGCCAGCAGCGGCCGACAGGGGTTGGGTGGCTACACCTTC
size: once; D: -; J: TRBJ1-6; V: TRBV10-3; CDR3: CAISESRGDAVHF; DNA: TGTGCCATCAGTGAGTCAAGAGGGGACGCAGTGCACTTT
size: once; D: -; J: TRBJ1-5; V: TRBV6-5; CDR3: CASSLVAGGGNQPQHF; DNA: TGTGCCAGCAGTTTGGTGGCAGGAGGAGGCAATCAGCCCCAGCATTTT
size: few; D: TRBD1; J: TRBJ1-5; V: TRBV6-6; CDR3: CASMGQPNQPQHF; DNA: TGTGCCAGCATGGGACAGCCCAATCAGCCCCAGCATTTT
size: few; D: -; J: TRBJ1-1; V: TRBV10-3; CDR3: CAIRPTGQSSLNTEAFF; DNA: TGTGCCATCAGACCCACCGGACAGTCAAGTTTAAACACTGAAGCTTTCTTT
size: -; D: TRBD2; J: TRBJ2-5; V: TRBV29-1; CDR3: CSVGSRREGWQETQYF; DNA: TGCAGCGTTGGGTCGCGGCGGGAGGGGTGGCAAGAGACCCAGTACTTC
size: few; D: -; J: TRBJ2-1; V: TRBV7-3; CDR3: CASSLTSRGNEQFF; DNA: TGTGCCAGCAGCTTAACGTCCCGGGGCAATGAGCAGTTCTTC
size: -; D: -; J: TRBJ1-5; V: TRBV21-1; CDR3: CASSSTQGSNQPQHF; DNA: TGTGCCAGCAGCAGTACACAGGGAAGCAATCAGCCCCAGCATTTT
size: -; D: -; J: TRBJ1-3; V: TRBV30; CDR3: CAWADNTIYF; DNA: TGTGCCTGGGCGGATAACACCATATATTTT
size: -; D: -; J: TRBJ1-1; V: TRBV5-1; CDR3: CASSLRAMNTEAFF; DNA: TGCGCCAGCAGCTTGCGAGCGATGAACACTGAAGCTTTCTTT
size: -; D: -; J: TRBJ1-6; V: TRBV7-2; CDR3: CASSRDRYSSYNSPLHF; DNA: TGTGCCAGCAGCCGAGACCGCTACAGCTCCTATAATTCACCCCTCCACTTT